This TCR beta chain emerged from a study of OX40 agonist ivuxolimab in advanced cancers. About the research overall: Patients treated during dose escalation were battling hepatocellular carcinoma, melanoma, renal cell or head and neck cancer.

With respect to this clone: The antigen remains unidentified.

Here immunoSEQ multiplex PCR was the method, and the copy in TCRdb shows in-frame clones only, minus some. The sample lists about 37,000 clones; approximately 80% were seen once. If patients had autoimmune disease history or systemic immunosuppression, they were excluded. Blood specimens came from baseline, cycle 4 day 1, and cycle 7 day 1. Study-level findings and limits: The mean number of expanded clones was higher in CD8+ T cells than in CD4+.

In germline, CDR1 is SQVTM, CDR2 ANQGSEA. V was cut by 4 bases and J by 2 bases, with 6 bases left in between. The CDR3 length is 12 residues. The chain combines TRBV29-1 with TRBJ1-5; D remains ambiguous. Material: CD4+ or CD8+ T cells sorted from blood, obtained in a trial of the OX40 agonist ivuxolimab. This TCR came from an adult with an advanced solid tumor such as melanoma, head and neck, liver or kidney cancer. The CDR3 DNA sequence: TGCAGCGTTGCCGACGGCAATCAGCCCCAGCATTTT. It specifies CSVADGNQPQHF. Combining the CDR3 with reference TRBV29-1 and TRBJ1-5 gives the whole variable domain SAVISQKPSRDICQRGTSLTIQCQVDSQVTMMFWYRQQPGQSLTLIATANQGSEATYESGFVIDKFPISRPNLTFSTLTVSNMSPEDSSIYLCSVADGNQPQHFGDGTRLSIL.